Listed below are T cell receptor beta chains from one sample, sequenced in a study of blood T cell repertoires in COVID-19. TCRdb's copy holds only in-frame clones and misses some; the assay was immunoSEQ multiplex PCR. The table shows around 59,000 clones, with about 86% occurring only once. The sample taken for sequencing was peripheral blood. All receptors derive from a woman at least 80 years old with active or convalescent COVID-19. Each CDR3 is given with its conserved first and last residue. Each record gives: D gene, clone size, J gene, V gene, CDR3 protein, CDR3 DNA. D genes are given only for firm matches. Rows give clone size only sometimes, using once, few, many, or a class for an expanded clone.

-	-	TRBJ1-3	TRBV19	CASSRNRPGNTIYF	TGTGCCAGTAGTCGAAACAGACCTGGAAACACCATATATTTT
-	-	TRBJ2-5	TRBV2	CASTPGNQETQYF	TGTGCCAGCACGCCGGGGAACCAAGAGACCCAGTACTTC
TRBD1	-	TRBJ1-4	TRBV7-9	CASSGRTGEINEKLFF	TGTGCCAGCAGCGGCCGGACAGGGGAGATTAATGAAAAACTGTTTTTT
TRBD1	-	TRBJ1-6	TRBV3-1/TRBV3-2	CASSQEYGAGGGSSNSPLHF	TGTGCCAGCAGCCAAGAATATGGCGCAGGGGGCGGAAGCTCTAATTCACCCCTCCACTTT
TRBD2	-	TRBJ2-1	TRBV11-2	CASSLGGAGGNNEQFF	TGTGCCAGCAGCTTAGGTGGAGCGGGGGGTAACAATGAGCAGTTCTTC
TRBD1	-	TRBJ2-5	TRBV28	CASNSPGTEGETQYF	TGTGCCAGCAATTCACCCGGGACAGAGGGAGAGACCCAGTACTTC
TRBD1	-	TRBJ2-2	TRBV4-1	CASSQGLGDRGSGELFF	TGCGCCAGCAGCCAAGGATTAGGGGACAGGGGTTCCGGGGAGCTGTTTTTT
TRBD1	-	TRBJ2-5	TRBV10-3	CAIGTGGSETQYF	TGTGCCATCGGGACAGGGGGTTCAGAGACCCAGTACTTC
-	-	TRBJ1-4	TRBV28	CASSSSWPMLFF	-
-	-	TRBJ1-2	TRBV10-3	CAISESSGPYGYTF	TGTGCCATCAGTGAGTCGAGTGGGCCCTATGGCTACACCTTC
-	-	TRBJ1-6	TRBV27	CASSAGPLGGSPLHF	TGTGCCAGCAGTGCGGGGCCTCTGGGCGGTTCACCCCTCCACTTT
-	-	TRBJ1-6	TRBV5-1	CASSLGQYNSPLHF	TGCGCCAGCAGCTTGGGTCAATATAATTCACCCCTCCACTTT
-	-	TRBJ1-4	TRBV9	CASSVGIDIPQGKLFF	TGTGCCAGCAGCGTAGGCATAGACATCCCCCAGGGAAAACTGTTTTTT
TRBD1	-	TRBJ1-6	TRBV28	CASFHVRGLNNSPLHF	TGTGCCAGCTTTCATGTAAGGGGGCTAAATAATTCACCCCTCCACTTT
TRBD1	few	TRBJ2-1	TRBV7-9	CASSRTGPYNEQFF	TGTGCCAGCAGCCGGACAGGGCCATACAATGAGCAGTTCTTC
-	-	TRBJ1-1	TRBV3-1/TRBV3-2	CASSQVVRGPEAFF	TGTGCCAGCAGCCAAGTCGTGAGAGGGCCTGAAGCTTTCTTT
TRBD2	-	TRBJ2-3	TRBV7-3	CASINSGGDDTQYF	TGTGCCAGCATCAATAGCGGGGGGGACGATACGCAGTATTTT
TRBD1	-	TRBJ2-7	TRBV4-2	CASSQAGTGTYEQYF	TGTGCCAGCAGCCAAGCCGGGACAGGGACCTACGAGCAGTACTTC
TRBD2	-	TRBJ2-3	TRBV27	CASEGLAGGPSTDTQYF	TGTGCCAGCGAGGGGCTAGCGGGGGGCCCTAGCACAGATACGCAGTATTTT
-	-	TRBJ2-2	TRBV7-2	CASSTQAVGNTGELFF	TGTGCCAGCAGCACTCAAGCGGTCGGTAACACCGGGGAGCTGTTTTTT
-	-	TRBJ1-3	TRBV5-1	CASSLEGNGNTIYF	TGCGCCAGCAGCTTGGAGGGGAATGGAAACACCATATATTTT
TRBD1	-	TRBJ1-6	TRBV11-2	CASSPYRGGSPLHF	TGTGCCAGCAGCCCATACAGGGGGGGTTCACCCCTCCACTTT
TRBD1	-	TRBJ1-6	TRBV27	CASSLFVRGSNNSPLHF	TGTGCCAGCAGTTTATTTGTCAGGGGGTCGAATAATTCACCCCTCCACTTT
TRBD2	few	TRBJ2-1	TRBV24-1	CASSGVAGVAEQFF	TGTGCCTCTAGTGGGGTAGCGGGGGTTGCTGAGCAGTTCTTC
-	-	TRBJ2-7	TRBV7-9	CASSGWTYSYEQYF	TGTGCCAGCAGCGGGTGGACTTATAGCTACGAGCAGTACTTC
-	-	TRBJ1-3	TRBV11-2	CASSLRRDLTGNTIYF	TGTGCCAGCAGCTTAAGGCGGGACCTCACTGGAAACACCATATATTTT
TRBD1	-	TRBJ1-5	TRBV28	CASSLGTGSNQPQHF	TGTGCCAGCAGTCTCGGGACAGGGTCCAATCAGCCCCAGCATTTT
TRBD1	-	TRBJ1-2	TRBV28	CASTLTGYGYTF	TGTGCCAGCACCCTGACAGGGTACGGCTACACCTTC
-	-	TRBJ1-1	TRBV21-1	CASTGGNTEAFF	TGTGCCAGCACCGGGGGGAACACTGAAGCTTTCTTT
-	-	TRBJ1-3	TRBV7-9	CASSLASLRVGNTIYF	TGTGCCAGCAGCTTAGCGAGTCTGCGCGTGGGAAACACCATATATTTT
TRBD2	-	TRBJ2-7	TRBV5-1	CASSPSDVSGGFYEQYF	TGCGCCAGCAGCCCGTCGGACGTGAGCGGGGGCTTCTACGAGCAGTACTTC
-	-	TRBJ1-2	TRBV15	CATSRASQGYGYTF	TGTGCCACCAGCAGAGCATCCCAGGGATATGGCTACACCTTC
-	few	TRBJ1-2	TRBV5-4	CASRFRGGLNYGYTF	TGTGCCAGCAGATTTCGGGGAGGACTGAACTATGGCTACACCTTC
-	-	TRBJ1-2	TRBV27	CASSQTPGYGNYGYTF	TGTGCCAGCAGTCAAACCCCAGGGTATGGTAACTATGGCTACACCTTC
TRBD1	-	TRBJ2-2	TRBV13	CASSQGQGVGELFF	TGTGCCAGCAGCCAGGGACAGGGTGTCGGGGAGCTGTTTTTT
TRBD1	-	TRBJ2-3	TRBV7-9	CASTPGGAADTQYF	TGTGCCAGCACCCCAGGGGGCGCGGCAGATACGCAGTATTTT
TRBD1	once	TRBJ1-4	TRBV5-1	CASSRPTGGNEKLFF	TGCGCCAGCAGCCGCCCGACAGGGGGGAATGAAAAACTGTTTTTT
-	-	TRBJ1-1	TRBV7-9	CASSGGGTIEAFF	TGTGCCAGCTCGGGGGGAGGGACAATTGAAGCTTTCTTT
-	-	TRBJ2-3	TRBV19	CASGPTDTQYF	TGTGCCAGTGGGCCCACAGATACGCAGTATTTT
-	-	TRBJ1-4	TRBV6-6	CASRTVREKLFF	TGTGCCAGCAGGACTGTCCGGGAAAAACTGTTTTTT
-	-	TRBJ1-2	TRBV9	CASSVQGRYGYTF	TGTGCCAGCAGCGTACAGGGGCGCTATGGCTACACCTTC
TRBD1	-	TRBJ1-1	TRBV2	CASTWIPTGETLTEAFF	TGTGCCAGCACCTGGATCCCGACAGGGGAAACCCTCACTGAAGCTTTCTTT
-	few	TRBJ2-7	TRBV28	CASSPIVGEQYF	TGTGCCAGCAGTCCCATAGTTGGCGAGCAGTACTTC
TRBD1	-	TRBJ2-1	TRBV28	CASSSRDSDNEQFF	TGTGCCAGCAGTTCCCGGGACAGCGACAATGAGCAGTTCTTC
TRBD1	-	TRBJ2-2	TRBV4-1	CASSHPRQGENTGELFF	TGCGCCAGCAGCCACCCCCGACAGGGGGAGAACACCGGGGAGCTGTTTTTT
-	once	TRBJ1-1	TRBV19	CASRFDLWYTEAFF	TGTGCCAGCCGGTTCGATCTTTGGTACACTGAAGCTTTCTTT
TRBD1	-	TRBJ1-1	TRBV6-5	CASSYRKTGKLTEAFF	TGTGCCAGCAGTTACCGGAAGACAGGGAAGTTAACTGAAGCTTTCTTT
-	-	TRBJ1-5	TRBV6-1	CASSEGGNQPQHF	TGTGCCAGCAGTGAGGGGGGGAATCAGCCCCAGCATTTT
TRBD1	-	TRBJ1-2	TRBV4-1	CASSQGGGNYGYTF	TGCGCCAGCAGCCAAGGAGGGGGCAACTATGGCTACACCTTC
TRBD1	few	TRBJ2-7	TRBV18	CASSETGGPSEQYF	TGTGCCAGCTCAGAGACAGGGGGTCCCTCCGAGCAGTACTTC
-	-	TRBJ1-3	TRBV9	CASSVGVTGNTIYF	TGTGCCAGCAGCGTAGGAGTGACTGGAAACACCATATATTTT
-	-	TRBJ2-1	TRBV6-5	CASSPPGGEQFF	TGTGCCAGCAGTCCTCCCGGCGGGGAGCAGTTCTTC
-	once	TRBJ2-1	TRBV3-1/TRBV3-2	CASSQRGGYNEQFF	TGTGCCAGCAGTCAAAGGGGCGGTTACAATGAGCAGTTCTTC
-	-	TRBJ2-2	TRBV5-8	CASSLVYTGELFF	TGTGCCAGCAGCTTGGTATACACCGGGGAGCTGTTTTTT
TRBD2	-	TRBJ2-3	TRBV7-2	CASSLLGLAADTQYF	TGTGCCAGCAGCTTATTGGGACTAGCCGCAGATACGCAGTATTTT
-	-	TRBJ1-5	TRBV2	CASRPPLDRGNQPQHF	TGTGCCAGCAGGCCCCCGCTTGACAGAGGCAATCAGCCCCAGCATTTT
-	-	TRBJ1-2	TRBV6-5	CASRSGSGNYGYTF	TGTGCCAGCAGGTCCGGATCGGGTAACTATGGCTACACCTTC
TRBD1	-	TRBJ1-5	TRBV5-1	CASSQTGGEQPQHF	TGCGCCAGCAGCCAGACAGGGGGGGAGCAGCCCCAGCATTTT
TRBD1	few	TRBJ2-7	TRBV7-2	CASSFDRAGYEQYF	TGTGCCAGCAGCTTTGACAGGGCTGGGTACGAGCAGTACTTC
-	-	TRBJ2-2	TRBV28	CASSLEGRNTGELFF	TGTGCCAGCAGTTTAGAGGGAAGGAACACCGGGGAGCTGTTTTTT